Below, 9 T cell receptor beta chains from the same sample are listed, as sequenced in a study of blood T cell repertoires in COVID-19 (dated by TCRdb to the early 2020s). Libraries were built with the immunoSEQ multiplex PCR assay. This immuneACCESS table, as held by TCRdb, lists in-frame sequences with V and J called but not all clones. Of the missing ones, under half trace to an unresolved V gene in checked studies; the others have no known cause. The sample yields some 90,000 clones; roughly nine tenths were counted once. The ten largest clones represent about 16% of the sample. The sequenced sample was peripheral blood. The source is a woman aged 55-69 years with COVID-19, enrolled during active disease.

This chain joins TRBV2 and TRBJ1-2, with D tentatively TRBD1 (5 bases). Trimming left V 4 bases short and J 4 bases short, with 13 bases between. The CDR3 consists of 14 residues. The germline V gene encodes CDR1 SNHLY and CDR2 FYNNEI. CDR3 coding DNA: TGTGCCAGCAGTGTAGACAGCCAGTCCTATGGCTACACCTTC. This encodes CASSVDSQSYGYTF.

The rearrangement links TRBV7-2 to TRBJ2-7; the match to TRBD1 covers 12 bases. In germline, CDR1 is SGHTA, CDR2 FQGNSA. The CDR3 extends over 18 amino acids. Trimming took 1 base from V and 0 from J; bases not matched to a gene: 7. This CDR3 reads CASSLGPGTGGTSYEQYF. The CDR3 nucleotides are TGTGCCAGCAGCTTAGGACCCGGGACAGGGGGCACCTCCTACGAGCAGTACTTC.

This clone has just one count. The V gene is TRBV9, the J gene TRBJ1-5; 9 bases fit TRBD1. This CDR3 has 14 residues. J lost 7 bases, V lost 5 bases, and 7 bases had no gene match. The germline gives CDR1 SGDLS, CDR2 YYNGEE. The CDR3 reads CASSETGQGQPQHF. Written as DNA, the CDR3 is TGTGCCAGCAGTGAGACGGGACAGGGACAGCCCCAGCATTTT.

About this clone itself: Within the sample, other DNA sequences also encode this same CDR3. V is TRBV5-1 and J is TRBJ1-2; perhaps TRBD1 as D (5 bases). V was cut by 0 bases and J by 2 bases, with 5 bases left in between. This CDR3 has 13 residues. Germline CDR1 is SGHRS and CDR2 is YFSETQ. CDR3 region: CASSLGQNYGYTF. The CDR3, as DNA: TGCGCCAGCAGCTTGGGACAGAACTATGGCTACACCTTC. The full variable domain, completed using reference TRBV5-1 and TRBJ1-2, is KAGVTQTPRYLIKTRGQQVTLSCSPISGHRSVSWYQQTPGQGLQFLFEYFSETQRNKGNFPGRFSGRQFSNSRSEMNVSTLELGDSALYLCASSLGQNYGYTFGSGTRLTVV.

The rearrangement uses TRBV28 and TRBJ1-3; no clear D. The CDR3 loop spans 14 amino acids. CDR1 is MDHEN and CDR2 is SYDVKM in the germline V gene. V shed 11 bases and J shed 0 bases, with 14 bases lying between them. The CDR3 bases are TGTGCCTGCCGTCCCAGTGGCTCTGGAAACACCATATATTTT. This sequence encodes CACRPSGSGNTIYF.

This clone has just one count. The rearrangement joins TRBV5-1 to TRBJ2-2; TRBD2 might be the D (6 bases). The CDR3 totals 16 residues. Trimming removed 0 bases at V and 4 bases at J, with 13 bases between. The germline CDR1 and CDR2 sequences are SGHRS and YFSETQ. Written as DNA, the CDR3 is TGCGCCAGCAGCTTGGTCGGGGGTGACCTCACCGGGGAGCTGTTTTTT. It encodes CASSLVGGDLTGELFF.

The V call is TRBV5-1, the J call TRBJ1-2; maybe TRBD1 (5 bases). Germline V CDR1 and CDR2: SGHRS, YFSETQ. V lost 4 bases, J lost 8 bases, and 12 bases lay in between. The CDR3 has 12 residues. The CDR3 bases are TGCGCCAGCAGCCCCCCCACAGGAGGCTACACCTTC. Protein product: CASSPPTGGYTF. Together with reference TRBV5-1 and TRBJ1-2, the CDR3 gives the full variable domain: KAGVTQTPRYLIKTRGQQVTLSCSPISGHRSVSWYQQTPGQGLQFLFEYFSETQRNKGNFPGRFSGRQFSNSRSEMNVSTLELGDSALYLCASSPPTGGYTFGSGTRLTVV.

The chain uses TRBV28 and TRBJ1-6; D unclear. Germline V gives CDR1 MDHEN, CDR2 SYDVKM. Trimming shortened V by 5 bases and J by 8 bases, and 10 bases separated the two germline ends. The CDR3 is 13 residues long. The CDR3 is CASSSRRDSPLHF. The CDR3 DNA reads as TGTGCCAGCAGTAGCAGGCGGGATTCACCCCTCCACTTT.

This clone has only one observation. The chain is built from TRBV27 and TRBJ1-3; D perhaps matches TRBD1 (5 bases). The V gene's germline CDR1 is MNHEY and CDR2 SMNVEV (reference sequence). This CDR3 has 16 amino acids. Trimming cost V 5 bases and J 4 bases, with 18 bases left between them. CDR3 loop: CASSPGWGVRGNTIYF. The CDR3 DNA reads TGTGCCAGCAGTCCCGGCTGGGGGGTGCGCGGAAACACCATATATTTT.